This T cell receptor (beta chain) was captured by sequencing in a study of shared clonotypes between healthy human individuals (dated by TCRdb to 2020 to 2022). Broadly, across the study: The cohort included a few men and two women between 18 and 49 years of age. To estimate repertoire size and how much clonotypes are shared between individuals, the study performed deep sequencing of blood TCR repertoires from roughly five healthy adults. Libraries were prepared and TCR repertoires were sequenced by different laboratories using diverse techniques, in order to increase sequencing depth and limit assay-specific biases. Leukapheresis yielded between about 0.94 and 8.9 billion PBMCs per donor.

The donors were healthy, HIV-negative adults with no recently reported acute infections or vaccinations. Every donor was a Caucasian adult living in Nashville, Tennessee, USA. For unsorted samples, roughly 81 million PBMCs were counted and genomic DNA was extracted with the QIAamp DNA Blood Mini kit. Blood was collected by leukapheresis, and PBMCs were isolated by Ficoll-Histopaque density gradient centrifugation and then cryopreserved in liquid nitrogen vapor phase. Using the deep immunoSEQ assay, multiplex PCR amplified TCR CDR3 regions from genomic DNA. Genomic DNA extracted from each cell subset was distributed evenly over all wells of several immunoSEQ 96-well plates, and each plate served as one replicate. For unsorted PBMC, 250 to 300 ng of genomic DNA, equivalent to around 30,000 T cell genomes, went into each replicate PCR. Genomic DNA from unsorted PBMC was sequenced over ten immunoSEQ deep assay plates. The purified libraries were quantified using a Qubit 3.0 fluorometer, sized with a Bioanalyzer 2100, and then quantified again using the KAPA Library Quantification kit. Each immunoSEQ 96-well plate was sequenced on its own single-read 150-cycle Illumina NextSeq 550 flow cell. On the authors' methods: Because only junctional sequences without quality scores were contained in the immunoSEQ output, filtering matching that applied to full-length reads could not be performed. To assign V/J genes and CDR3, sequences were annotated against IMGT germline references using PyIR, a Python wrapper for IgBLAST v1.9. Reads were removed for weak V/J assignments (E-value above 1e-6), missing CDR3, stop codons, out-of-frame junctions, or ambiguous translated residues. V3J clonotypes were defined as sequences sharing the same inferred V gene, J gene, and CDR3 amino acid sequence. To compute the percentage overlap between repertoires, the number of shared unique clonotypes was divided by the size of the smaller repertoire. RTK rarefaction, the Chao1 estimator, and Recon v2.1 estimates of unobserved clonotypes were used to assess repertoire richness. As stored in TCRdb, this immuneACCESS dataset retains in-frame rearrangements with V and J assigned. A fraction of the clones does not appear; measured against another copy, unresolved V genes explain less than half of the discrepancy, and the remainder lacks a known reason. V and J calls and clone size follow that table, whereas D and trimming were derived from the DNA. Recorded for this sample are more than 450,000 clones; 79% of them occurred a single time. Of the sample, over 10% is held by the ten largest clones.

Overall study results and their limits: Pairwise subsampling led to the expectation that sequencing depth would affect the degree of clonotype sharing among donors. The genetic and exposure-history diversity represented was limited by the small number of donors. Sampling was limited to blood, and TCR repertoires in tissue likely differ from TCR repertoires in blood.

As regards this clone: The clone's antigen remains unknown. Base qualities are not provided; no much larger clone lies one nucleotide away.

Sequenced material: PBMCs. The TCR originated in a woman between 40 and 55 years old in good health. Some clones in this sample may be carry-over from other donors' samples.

The nucleotide sequence reads TGTGCCAGCAGCTTAGGTGCCAGGGCAACGGATTACTACGAGCAGTACTTC. Translated, this gives CASSLGARATDYYEQYF. This chain joins TRBV7-2 to TRBJ2-7; the D segment could be TRBD1, given 5 matching bases. CDR1 SGHTA and CDR2 FQGNSA were looked up in the germline V gene. There are 17 amino acids in the CDR3, from cysteine to phenylalanine inclusive. Only the CDR3 DNA is retained, 51 bases long and in frame from the first base. Cut back by 1 base and 3 bases, the V and J ends lie 19 bases apart. Joined to the reference TRBV7-2 and TRBJ2-7 proteins, this CDR3 gives the full variable domain: GAGVSQSPSNKVTEKGKDVELRCDPISGHTALYWYRQSLGQGLEFLIYFQGNSAPDKSGLPSDRFSAERTGGSVSTLTIQRTQQEDSAVYLCASSLGARATDYYEQYFGPGTRLTVT.